A single sample gave rise to the 15 T cell receptor beta chains below, sequenced in a study of cytomegalovirus exposure and HLA in healthy donors. Primers: 60 Vbeta forward and 13 Jbeta reverse. TCRdb's table, derived via immunoSEQ multiplex PCR, lists solely in-frame clones and lacks some. Of more than 55,000 clones detected, roughly four fifths appear once; the ten largest clones hold 4.3%. Sequencing was done on a sample of PBMCs. The origin of the receptors is a man aged 25 to 40 in good health and CMV-seronegative.

The CDR3 nucleotides read TGTGCCAGCAGCTTGGGCCGGAGAGTTGAAGCTTTCTTT. Protein: CASSLGRRVEAFF. The chain has TRBV5-5 and TRBJ1-1; D ambiguous. The germline V gene encodes CDR1 SGHKS and CDR2 YYEKEE (reference sequence). This CDR3 is 13 amino acids long. V was cut by 0 bases and J by 7 bases, with 10 bases left in between.

The chain carries TRBV7-8 and TRBJ2-1; D perhaps matches TRBD1 (6 bases). The CDR3 extends over 12 amino acids. From germline, CDR1 is SGHVS and CDR2 FQNEAQ. V was pared by 4 bases and J by 7 bases, with 8 bases between. CDR3 amino acids: CASSSRGNEQFF. CDR3 in DNA: TGTGCCAGCAGCTCCAGGGGTAATGAGCAGTTCTTC.

This chain connects TRBV4-3 to TRBJ2-6; TRBD1 matches 8 bases. Germline V lookup: CDR1 LGHNA, CDR2 YSLEER. V was pared by 0 bases and J by 0 bases, with 1 base of the junction left unmatched. The CDR3 totals 17 residues. Here the CDR3 reads CASSQETGVSGANVLTF. CDR3 nucleotides: TGCGCCAGCAGCCAAGAGACAGGGGTCTCTGGGGCCAACGTCCTGACTTTC.

The chain links TRBV2 to TRBJ2-7; D is undetermined. The V gene lost 1 base and the J gene lost 0 bases, with 10 bases spanning the gap. The V gene's germline CDR1 is SNHLY and CDR2 FYNNEI. The CDR3 sequence is 15 residues long. CDR3 region: CASSEETGRSYEQYF. The CDR3 region has the DNA TGTGCCAGCAGTGAAGAAACTGGTCGCTCCTACGAGCAGTACTTC.

J is TRBJ1-1 and V is TRBV7-9; 9 bases line up with TRBD1. The germline V gene has CDR1 SEHNR and CDR2 FQNEAQ (reference sequence). Trimming at V came to 5 bases and at J to 9 bases, leaving 10 bases not matched to a gene. The CDR3 covers 14 residues. The CDR3 protein is CASSPKGTGYKAFF. The CDR3 nucleotides read TGTGCCAGCAGCCCCAAGGGGACAGGGTACAAAGCTTTCTTT.

The genes are TRBV12-5 and TRBJ2-1; possible D gene TRBD1, 5 bases. The CDR3 is 15 residues long. V was pared by 6 bases and J by 2 bases, with 14 bases between. The germline CDR1 and CDR2 sequences are LGHNT and FRNRAP. The CDR3 region has the DNA TGTGCTAGTGGAAGACAGAGCCTTACCTACAATGAGCAGTTCTTC. This encodes CASGRQSLTYNEQFF.

The gene calls are TRBV2 and TRBJ1-5; no definite D call. V was trimmed by 2 bases and J by 6 bases, leaving 11 bases between them. The length of the CDR3 is 14 residues. Germline values: CDR1 SNHLY, CDR2 FYNNEI. The CDR3 sequence: CASSELHGGQPQHF. In nucleotides, the CDR3 is TGTGCCAGCAGTGAACTCCACGGTGGTCAGCCCCAGCATTTT.

The chain couples TRBV28 to TRBJ1-5; tentatively, D is TRBD1 (6 bases). Germline loops: CDR1 MDHEN, CDR2 SYDVKM. Trimming left V 6 bases short and J 5 bases short, with 20 bases between. This CDR3 region has 16 residues. CDR3 amino acids: CASRHSWVRGYQPQHF. The CDR3, as DNA: TGTGCCAGCAGACACTCGTGGGTGAGGGGGTATCAGCCCCAGCATTTT.

V usage is TRBV7-2 and J usage is TRBJ2-3, with a weak D call TRBD1 (6 bases). The CDR3 has 18 residues. Germline V gene lookup returns CDR1 SGHTA and CDR2 FQGNSA. V lost 0 bases and J lost 5, with 21 bases in between. This CDR3 is CASSLASFTTGLGDTQYF. The CDR3 DNA reads as TGTGCCAGCAGCTTAGCCTCTTTCACCACAGGGCTGGGAGATACGCAGTATTTT.

The J gene is TRBJ2-5, the V gene TRBV7-9, with 15 bases lining up with TRBD2. The CDR3 runs to 17 residues. Per the germline V gene, CDR1 is SEHNR and CDR2 is FQNEAQ (reference sequence). Losses at the gene ends were 5 bases for V and 4 bases for J; bases not matched to a gene: 8. The CDR3: CASSPRGLAGGRETQYF. CDR3 DNA sequence: TGTGCCAGCAGCCCTAGGGGACTAGCGGGAGGTAGAGAGACCCAGTACTTC.

The rearrangement joins TRBV27 to TRBJ2-7; 8 nucleotides agree with TRBD1. Germline lookup yields CDR1 MNHEY and CDR2 SMNVEV (reference sequence). Trimming at V came to 4 bases and at J to 9 bases, leaving 17 bases not matched to a gene. This CDR3 comprises 16 residues. CDR3 in DNA: TGTGCCAGCAGTTCCAACCCGGGACAGGCTTTGCGGGGGCAGTACTTC. Amino acids: CASSSNPGQALRGQYF.

The chain links TRBV29-1 to TRBJ1-1; D gene unclear. CDR1 SQVTM and CDR2 ANQGSEA come from the germline V gene. Trimming left V 3 bases short and J 1 base short, with 3 bases between. CDR3 length equals 11 residues. The CDR3 here is CSVDRNTEAFF. Here the CDR3 DNA reads TGCAGCGTTGACAGGAACACTGAAGCTTTCTTT. Supplemented by reference TRBV29-1 and TRBJ1-1, the full variable domain reads SAVISQKPSRDICQRGTSLTIQCQVDSQVTMMFWYRQQPGQSLTLIATANQGSEATYESGFVIDKFPISRPNLTFSTLTVSNMSPEDSSIYLCSVDRNTEAFFGQGTRLTVV.

The chain joins TRBV4-2 to TRBJ1-2, with 7 positions matching TRBD1. The ends lost 4 bases at V and 6 bases at J; junction bases unmatched: 5. The CDR3 has 13 residues. Germline assignment: CDR1 LGHNA and CDR2 YNFKEQ. The DNA for the CDR3 is TGTGCCAGCAGCCCCCAGGGGGAGCATGGCTACACCTTC. It codes for CASSPQGEHGYTF.

This chain links TRBV29-1 with TRBJ2-7, with D possibly matching TRBD1 (5 bases). The V and J ends lost 4 bases and 2 bases respectively, with 18 bases between them. The V gene's germline CDR1 is SQVTM and CDR2 ANQGSEA. The CDR3 runs to 15 residues. CDR3 nucleotides: TGCAGCGTTGTTCTGCCGGACATGTCCCCCTACGAGCAGTACTTC. Protein product: CSVVLPDMSPYEQYF.

On this clone: One end of the junction is discordant with germline, which a read error may explain. The chain is built from TRBV7-9 and TRBJ2-6; 13 bases are a match to TRBD2. The CDR3 is made up of 19 amino acids. Germline V lookup: CDR1 SEHNR, CDR2 FQNEAQ (reference sequence). CDR3 nucleotides: TGTTCCAGCAGCTTATCCGGACTAGCGGGAGCCCCTGGGGCCAACGTCCTGACTTTC. This gives the protein CSSSLSGLAGAPGANVLTF.